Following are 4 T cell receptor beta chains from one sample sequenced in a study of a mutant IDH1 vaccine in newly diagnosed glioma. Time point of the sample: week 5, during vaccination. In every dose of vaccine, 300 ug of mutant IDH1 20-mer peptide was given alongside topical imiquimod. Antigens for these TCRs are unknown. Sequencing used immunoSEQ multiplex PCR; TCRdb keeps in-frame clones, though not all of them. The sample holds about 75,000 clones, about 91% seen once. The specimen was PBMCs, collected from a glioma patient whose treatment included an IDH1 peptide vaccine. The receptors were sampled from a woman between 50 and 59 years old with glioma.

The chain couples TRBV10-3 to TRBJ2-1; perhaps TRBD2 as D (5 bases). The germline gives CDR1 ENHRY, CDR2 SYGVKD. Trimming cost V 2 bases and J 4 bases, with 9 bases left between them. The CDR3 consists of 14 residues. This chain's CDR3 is CAISERPGYNEQFF. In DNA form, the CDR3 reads TGTGCCATCAGTGAGCGGCCGGGGTACAATGAGCAGTTCTTC.

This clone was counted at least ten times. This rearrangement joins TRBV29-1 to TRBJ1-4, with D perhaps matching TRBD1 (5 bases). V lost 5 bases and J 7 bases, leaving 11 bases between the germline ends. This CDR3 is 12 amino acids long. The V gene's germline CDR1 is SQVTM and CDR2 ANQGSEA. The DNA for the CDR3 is TGCAGCGTTAGGGGTACTGGTGAAAAACTGTTTTTT. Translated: CSVRGTGEKLFF.

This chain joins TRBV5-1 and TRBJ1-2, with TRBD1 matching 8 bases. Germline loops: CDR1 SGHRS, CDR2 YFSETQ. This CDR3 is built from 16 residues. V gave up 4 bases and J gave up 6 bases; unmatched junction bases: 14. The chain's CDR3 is CASSPPTPGGGDGYTF. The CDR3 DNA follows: TGCGCCAGCAGCCCCCCTACCCCAGGGGGCGGCGATGGCTACACCTTC. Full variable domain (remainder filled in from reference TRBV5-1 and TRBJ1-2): KAGVTQTPRYLIKTRGQQVTLSCSPISGHRSVSWYQQTPGQGLQFLFEYFSETQRNKGNFPGRFSGRQFSNSRSEMNVSTLELGDSALYLCASSPPTPGGGDGYTFGSGTRLTVV.

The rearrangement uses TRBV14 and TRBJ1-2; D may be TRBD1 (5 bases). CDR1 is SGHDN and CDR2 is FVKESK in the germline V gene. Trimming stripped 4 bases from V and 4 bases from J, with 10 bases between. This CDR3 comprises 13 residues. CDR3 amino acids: CASSLGRGYGYTF. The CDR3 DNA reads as TGTGCCAGCAGCCTGGGGAGGGGCTATGGCTACACCTTC.